This T cell receptor (beta chain) appears in the sequencing data of a study of T cell changes during pregnancy in multiple sclerosis. Here immunoSEQ multiplex PCR was the method, and the copy in TCRdb shows in-frame clones only, minus some. The repertoire consists of approximately 40,000 clones, with 92% occurring once and the leading ten covering less than 0.8%. The ends lost 2 bases at V and 6 bases at J; junction bases unmatched: 12. CDR3 size: 17 residues. Per germline, CDR1 KGHSH and CDR2 LQKENI. The sample was CD4+ T cells from peripheral blood mononuclear cells, taken in the third trimester of pregnancy. This TCR was sampled from a female donor with multiple sclerosis, enrolled in a pregnancy study. The J gene is TRBJ1-5, the V gene TRBV18; 8 bases agree with TRBD1. CDR3 sequence reads: CASSPAGTGRTAQPQHF. In DNA form, the CDR3 reads TGTGCCAGCTCACCAGCCGGGACAGGTCGAACTGCTCAGCCCCAGCATTTT.